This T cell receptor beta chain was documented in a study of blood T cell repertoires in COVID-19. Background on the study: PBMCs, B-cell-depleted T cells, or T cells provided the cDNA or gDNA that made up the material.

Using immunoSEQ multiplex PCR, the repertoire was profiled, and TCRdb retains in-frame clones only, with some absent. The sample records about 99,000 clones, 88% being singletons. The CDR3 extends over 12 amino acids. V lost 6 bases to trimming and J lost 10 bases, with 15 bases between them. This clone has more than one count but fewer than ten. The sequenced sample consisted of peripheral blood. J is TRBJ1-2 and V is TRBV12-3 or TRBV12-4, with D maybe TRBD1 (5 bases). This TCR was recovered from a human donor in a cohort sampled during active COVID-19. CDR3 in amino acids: CASRSGVRDYTF. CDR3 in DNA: TGTGCCAGCAGATCGGGAGTCAGGGACTACACCTTC.